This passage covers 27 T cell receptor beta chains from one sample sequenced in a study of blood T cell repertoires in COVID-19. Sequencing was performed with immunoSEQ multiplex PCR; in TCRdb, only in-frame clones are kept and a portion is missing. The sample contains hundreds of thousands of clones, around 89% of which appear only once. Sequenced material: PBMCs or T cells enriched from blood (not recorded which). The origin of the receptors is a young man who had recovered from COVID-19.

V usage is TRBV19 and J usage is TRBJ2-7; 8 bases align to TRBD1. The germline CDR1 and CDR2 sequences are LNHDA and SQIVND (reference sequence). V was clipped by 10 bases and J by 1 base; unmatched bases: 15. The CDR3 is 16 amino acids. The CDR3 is CANKSLGTGLSYEQYF. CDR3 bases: TGTGCCAACAAGAGCTTGGGGACAGGTCTTTCCTACGAGCAGTACTTC.

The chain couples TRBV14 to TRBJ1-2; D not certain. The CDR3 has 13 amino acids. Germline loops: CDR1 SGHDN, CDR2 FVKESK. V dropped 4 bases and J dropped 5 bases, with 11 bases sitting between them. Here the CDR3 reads CASSPYTGYGYTF. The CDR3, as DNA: TGTGCCAGCAGCCCCTACACGGGATATGGCTACACCTTC.

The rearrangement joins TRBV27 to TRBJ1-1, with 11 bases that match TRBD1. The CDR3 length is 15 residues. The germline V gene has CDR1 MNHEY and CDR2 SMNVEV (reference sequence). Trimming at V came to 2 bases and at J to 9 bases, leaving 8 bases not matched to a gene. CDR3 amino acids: CASSLGTGGAAKAFF. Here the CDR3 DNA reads TGTGCCAGCAGTTTAGGGACAGGGGGAGCGGCTAAAGCTTTCTTT.

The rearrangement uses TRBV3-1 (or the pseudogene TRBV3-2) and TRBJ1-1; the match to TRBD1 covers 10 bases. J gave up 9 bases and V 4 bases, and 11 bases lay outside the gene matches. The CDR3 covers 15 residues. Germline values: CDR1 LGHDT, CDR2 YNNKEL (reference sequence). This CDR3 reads CASSPRAQGQGKAFF. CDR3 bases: TGTGCCAGCAGCCCCAGGGCACAGGGACAGGGGAAAGCTTTCTTT.

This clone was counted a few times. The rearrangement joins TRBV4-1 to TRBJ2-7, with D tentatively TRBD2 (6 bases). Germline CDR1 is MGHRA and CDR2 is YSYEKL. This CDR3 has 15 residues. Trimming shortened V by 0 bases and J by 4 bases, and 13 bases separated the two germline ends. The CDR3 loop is CASSQDEPGRYEQYF. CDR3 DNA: TGCGCCAGCAGCCAAGACGAACCGGGGAGGTACGAGCAGTACTTC.

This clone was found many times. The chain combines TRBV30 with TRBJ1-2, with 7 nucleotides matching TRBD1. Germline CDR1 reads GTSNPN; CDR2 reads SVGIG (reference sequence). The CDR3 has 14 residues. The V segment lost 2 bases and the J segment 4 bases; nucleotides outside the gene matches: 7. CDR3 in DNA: TGTGCCTGGAGTACCCCAGGGGGATTCTATGGCTACACCTTC. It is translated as CAWSTPGGFYGYTF.

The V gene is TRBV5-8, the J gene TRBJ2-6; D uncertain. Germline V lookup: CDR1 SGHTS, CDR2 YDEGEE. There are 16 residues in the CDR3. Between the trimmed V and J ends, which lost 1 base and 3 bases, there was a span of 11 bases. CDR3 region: CASSLYIDVGANVLTF. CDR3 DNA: TGTGCCAGCAGCTTGTACATCGATGTTGGGGCCAACGTCCTGACTTTC.

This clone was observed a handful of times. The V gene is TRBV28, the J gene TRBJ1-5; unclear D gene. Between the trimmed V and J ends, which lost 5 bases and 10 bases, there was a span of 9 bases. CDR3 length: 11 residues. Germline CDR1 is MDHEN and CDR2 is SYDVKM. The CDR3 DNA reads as TGTGCCAGCAGTCCCCCAGGACCCCAGCATTTT. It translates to CASSPPGPQHF.

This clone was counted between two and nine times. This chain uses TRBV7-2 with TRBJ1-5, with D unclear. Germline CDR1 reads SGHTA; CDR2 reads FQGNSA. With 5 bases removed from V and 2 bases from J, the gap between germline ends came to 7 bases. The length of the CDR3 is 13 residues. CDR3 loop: CASSGQGNQPQHF. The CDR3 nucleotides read TGTGCCAGCAGCGGGCAGGGCAATCAGCCCCAGCATTTT.

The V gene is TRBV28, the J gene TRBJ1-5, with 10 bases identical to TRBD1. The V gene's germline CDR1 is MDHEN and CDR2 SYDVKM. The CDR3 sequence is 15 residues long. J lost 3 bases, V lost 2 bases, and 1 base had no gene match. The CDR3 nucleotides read TGTGCCAGCAGTTTAGACAGGGGGCTCAATCAGCCCCAGCATTTT. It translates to CASSLDRGLNQPQHF. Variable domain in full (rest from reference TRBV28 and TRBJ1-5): DVKVTQSSRYLVKRTGEKVFLECVQDMDHENMFWYRQDPGLGLRLIYFSYDVKMKEKGDIPEGYSVSREKKERFSLILESASTNQTSMYLCASSLDRGLNQPQHFGDGTRLSIL.

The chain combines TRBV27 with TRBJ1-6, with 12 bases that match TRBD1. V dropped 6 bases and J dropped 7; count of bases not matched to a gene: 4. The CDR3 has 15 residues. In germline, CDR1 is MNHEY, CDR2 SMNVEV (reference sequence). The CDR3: CASRGQGARNSPLHF. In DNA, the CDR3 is TGTGCCAGCAGGGGACAGGGGGCGCGAAATTCACCCCTCCACTTT.

This CDR3 reads CASSVITLAGTDTQYF. CDR3 bases: TGTGCCAGCAGCGTAATTACCCTAGCGGGGACAGATACGCAGTATTTT. This chain connects TRBV9 to TRBJ2-3; 9 bases match TRBD2. Germline CDR1 is SGDLS and CDR2 is YYNGEE. V trimming: 1 base; J trimming: 3 bases; junction bases outside the gene matches: 6. This CDR3 has 16 residues.

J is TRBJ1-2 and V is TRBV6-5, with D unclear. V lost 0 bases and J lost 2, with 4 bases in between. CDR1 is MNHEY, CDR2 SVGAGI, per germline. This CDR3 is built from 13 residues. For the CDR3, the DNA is TGTGCCAGCAGTTACTCGTCAAACTATGGCTACACCTTC. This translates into CASSYSSNYGYTF.

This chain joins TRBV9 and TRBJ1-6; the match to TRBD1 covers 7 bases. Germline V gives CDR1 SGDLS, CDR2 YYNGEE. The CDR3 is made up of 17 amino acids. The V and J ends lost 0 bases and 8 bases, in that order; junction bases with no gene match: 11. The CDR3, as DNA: TGTGCCAGCAGCGTAGACCCGGTGACAGGGCTCCATTCACCCCTCCACTTT. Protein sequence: CASSVDPVTGLHSPLHF.

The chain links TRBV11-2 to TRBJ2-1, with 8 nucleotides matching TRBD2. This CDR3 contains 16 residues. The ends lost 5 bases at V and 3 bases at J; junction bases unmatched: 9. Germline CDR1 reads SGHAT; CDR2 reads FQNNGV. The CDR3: CASSPLGAGGYNEQFF. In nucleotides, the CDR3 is TGTGCCAGCAGCCCCCTAGGCGCGGGAGGCTACAATGAGCAGTTCTTC.

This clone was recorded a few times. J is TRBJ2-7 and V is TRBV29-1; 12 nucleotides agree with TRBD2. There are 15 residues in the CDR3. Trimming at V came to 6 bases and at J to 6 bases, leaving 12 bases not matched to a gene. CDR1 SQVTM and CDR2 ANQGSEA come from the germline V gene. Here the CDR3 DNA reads TGCAGCGTCGCAAAACTAGCGGGAGGAAGTCGCGAGCAGTACTTC. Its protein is CSVAKLAGGSREQYF.

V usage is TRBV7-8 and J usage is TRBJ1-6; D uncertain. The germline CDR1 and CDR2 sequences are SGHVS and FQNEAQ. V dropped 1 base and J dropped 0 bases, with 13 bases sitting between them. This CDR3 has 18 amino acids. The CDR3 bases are TGTGCCAGCAGCTTAGGAGTACAGACCAGCTCCTATAATTCACCCCTCCACTTT. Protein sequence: CASSLGVQTSSYNSPLHF.

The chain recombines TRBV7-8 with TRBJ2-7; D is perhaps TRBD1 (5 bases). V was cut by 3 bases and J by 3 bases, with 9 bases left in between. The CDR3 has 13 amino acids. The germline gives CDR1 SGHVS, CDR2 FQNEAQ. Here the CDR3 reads CASSLAGNYEQYF. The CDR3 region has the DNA TGTGCCAGCAGCTTGGCAGGGAACTACGAGCAGTACTTC.

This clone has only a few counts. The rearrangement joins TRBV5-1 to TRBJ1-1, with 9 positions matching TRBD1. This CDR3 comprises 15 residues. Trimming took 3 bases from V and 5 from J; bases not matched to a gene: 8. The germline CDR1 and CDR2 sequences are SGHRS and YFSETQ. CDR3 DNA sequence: TGCGCCAGCAGCTCTCTCACAGGGGGCGCGACTGAAGCTTTCTTT. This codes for CASSSLTGGATEAFF.

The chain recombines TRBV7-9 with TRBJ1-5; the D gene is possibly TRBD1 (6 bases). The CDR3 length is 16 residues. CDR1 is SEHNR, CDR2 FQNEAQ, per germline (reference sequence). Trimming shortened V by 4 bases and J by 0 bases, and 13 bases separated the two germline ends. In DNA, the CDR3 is TGTGCCAGCAGCTATCGGACAGACAATAGCAATCAGCCCCAGCATTTT. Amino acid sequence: CASSYRTDNSNQPQHF.

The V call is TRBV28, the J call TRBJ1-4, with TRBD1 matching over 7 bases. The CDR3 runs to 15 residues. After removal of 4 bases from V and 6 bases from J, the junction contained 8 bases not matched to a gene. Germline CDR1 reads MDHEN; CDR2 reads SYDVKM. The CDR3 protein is CASSSSTGIHEKLFF. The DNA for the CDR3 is TGTGCCAGCAGTTCCTCGACAGGGATCCATGAAAAACTGTTTTTT.

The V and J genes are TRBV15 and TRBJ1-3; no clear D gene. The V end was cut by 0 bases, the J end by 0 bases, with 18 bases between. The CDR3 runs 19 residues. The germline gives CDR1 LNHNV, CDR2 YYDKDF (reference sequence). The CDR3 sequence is CATSRDSSSGFISGNTIYF. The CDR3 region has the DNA TGTGCCACCAGCAGAGATTCGTCTTCGGGGTTCATCTCTGGAAACACCATATATTTT.

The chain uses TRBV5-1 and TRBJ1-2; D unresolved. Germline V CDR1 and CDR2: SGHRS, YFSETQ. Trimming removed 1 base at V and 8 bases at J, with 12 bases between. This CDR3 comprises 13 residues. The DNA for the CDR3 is TGCGCCAGCAGCTTGAACGGGGTATGGGGCTACACCTTC. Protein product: CASSLNGVWGYTF.

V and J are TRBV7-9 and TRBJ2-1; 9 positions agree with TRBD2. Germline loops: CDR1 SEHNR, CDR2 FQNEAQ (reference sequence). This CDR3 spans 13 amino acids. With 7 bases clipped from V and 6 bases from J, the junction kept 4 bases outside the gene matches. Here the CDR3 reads CASTPGLANEQFF. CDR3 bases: TGTGCCAGCACCCCGGGACTAGCCAATGAGCAGTTCTTC.

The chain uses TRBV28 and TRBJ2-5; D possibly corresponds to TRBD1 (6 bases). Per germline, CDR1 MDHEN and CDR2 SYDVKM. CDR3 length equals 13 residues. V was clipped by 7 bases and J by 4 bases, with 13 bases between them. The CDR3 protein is CASKGTIGETQYF. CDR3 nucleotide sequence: TGTGCCAGCAAAGGGACAATCGGAGAGACCCAGTACTTC.

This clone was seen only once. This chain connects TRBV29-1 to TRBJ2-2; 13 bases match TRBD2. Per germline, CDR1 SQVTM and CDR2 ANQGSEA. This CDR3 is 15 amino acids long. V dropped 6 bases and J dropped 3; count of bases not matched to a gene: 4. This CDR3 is CSVVTSGRDTGELFF. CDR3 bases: TGCAGCGTCGTTACTAGCGGGAGGGACACCGGGGAGCTGTTTTTT.

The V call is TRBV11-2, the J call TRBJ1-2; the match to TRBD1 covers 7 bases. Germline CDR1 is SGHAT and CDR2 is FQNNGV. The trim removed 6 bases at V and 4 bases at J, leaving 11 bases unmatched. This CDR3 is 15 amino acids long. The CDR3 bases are TGTGCCAGCAGTCGCCCTGAGGAGGGGGCCTATGGCTACACCTTC. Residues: CASSRPEEGAYGYTF.